This TCR beta chain was retrieved from a study of CD8 T cells in Susac syndrome. V lost 5 bases and J 5 bases, leaving 14 bases between the germline ends. Germline CDR1 and CDR2: MNHNY and SVGAGI (reference sequence). The CDR3 has 14 amino acids. A quantity of about 0.5 to 1 ug RNA underwent reverse transcription using random hexamers. MiXCR was run by TCRdb on the immunoSEQ multiplex PCR reads, yielding one entry per CDR3 protein. This table has about 83,000 distinct CDR3 sequences, approximately 96% appearing once. Susac syndrome patients met recently defined diagnostic criteria for definite or probable disease.

This TCR was sampled from a human donor with Susac syndrome. Input material: CD8+ T cells from PBMCs. V usage is TRBV6-6 and J usage is TRBJ2-3; D remains ambiguous. CDR3 loop: CASSRAAIIDTQYF. The CDR3 coding sequence is TGTGCCAGCAGTCGGGCAGCCATAATAGATACGCAGTATTTT.